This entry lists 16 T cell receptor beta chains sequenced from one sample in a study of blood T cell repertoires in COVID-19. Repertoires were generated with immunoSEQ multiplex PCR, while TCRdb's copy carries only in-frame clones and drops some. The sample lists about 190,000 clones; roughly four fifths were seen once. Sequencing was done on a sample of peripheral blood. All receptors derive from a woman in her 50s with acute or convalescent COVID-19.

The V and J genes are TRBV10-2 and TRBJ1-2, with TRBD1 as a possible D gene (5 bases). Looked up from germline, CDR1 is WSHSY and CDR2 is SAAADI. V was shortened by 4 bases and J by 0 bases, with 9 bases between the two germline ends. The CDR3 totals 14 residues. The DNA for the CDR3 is TGCGCCAGCAGTGCAGGGCCAGCTAACTATGGCTACACCTTC. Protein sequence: CASSAGPANYGYTF.

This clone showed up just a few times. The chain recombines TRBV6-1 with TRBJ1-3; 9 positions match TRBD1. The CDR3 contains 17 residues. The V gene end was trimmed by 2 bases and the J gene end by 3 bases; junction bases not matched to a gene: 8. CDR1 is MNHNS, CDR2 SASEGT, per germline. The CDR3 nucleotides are TGTGCCAGCAGTGAACGATTACAGGGGGCGAATGGAAACACCATATATTTT. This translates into CASSERLQGANGNTIYF.

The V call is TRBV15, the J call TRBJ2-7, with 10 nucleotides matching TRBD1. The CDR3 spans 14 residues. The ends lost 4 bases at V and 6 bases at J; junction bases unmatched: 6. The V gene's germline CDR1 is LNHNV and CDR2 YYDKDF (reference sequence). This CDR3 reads CATSKRGTGAEQYF. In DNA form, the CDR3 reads TGTGCCACCAGCAAACGCGGGACAGGGGCCGAGCAGTACTTC. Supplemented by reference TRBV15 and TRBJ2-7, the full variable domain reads DAMVIQNPRYQVTQFGKPVTLSCSQTLNHNVMYWYQQKSSQAPKLLFHYYDKDFNNEADTPDNFQSRRPNTSFCFLDIRSPGLGDTAMYLCATSKRGTGAEQYFGPGTRLTVT.

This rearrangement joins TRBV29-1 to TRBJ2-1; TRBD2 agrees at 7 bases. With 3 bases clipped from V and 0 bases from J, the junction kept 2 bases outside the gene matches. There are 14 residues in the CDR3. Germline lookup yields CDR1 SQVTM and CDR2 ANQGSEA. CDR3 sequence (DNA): TGCAGCGTTGACCTAGCGGACTCCTACAATGAGCAGTTCTTC. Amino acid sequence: CSVDLADSYNEQFF.

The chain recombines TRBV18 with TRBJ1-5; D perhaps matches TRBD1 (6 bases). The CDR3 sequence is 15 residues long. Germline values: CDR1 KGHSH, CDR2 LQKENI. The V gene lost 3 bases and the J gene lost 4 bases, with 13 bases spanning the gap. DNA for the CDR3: TGTGCCAGCTCACCGACGGGACAAAAGAATCAGCCCCAGCATTTT. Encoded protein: CASSPTGQKNQPQHF.

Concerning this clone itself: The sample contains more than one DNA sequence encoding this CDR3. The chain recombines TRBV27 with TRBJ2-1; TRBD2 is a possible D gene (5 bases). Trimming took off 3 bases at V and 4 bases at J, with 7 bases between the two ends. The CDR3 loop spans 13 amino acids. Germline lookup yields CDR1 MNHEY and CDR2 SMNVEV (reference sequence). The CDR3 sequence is CASSFRTYNEQFF. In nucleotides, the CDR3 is TGTGCCAGCAGTTTCCGGACTTACAATGAGCAGTTCTTC.

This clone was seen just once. The CDR3 DNA sequence: TGTGCCAGCATCTCGACAGGGGTGAGCAATCAGCCCCAGCATTTT. Residues: CASISTGVSNQPQHF. V is TRBV28 and J is TRBJ1-5; 8 nucleotides line up with TRBD1. Trimming at V came to 7 bases and at J to 1 base, leaving 6 bases not matched to a gene. CDR1 and CDR2 from the germline V gene are MDHEN and SYDVKM. The length of the CDR3 is 15 residues. The whole variable domain, remainder taken from reference TRBV28 and TRBJ1-5, is DVKVTQSSRYLVKRTGEKVFLECVQDMDHENMFWYRQDPGLGLRLIYFSYDVKMKEKGDIPEGYSVSREKKERFSLILESASTNQTSMYLCASISTGVSNQPQHFGDGTRLSIL.

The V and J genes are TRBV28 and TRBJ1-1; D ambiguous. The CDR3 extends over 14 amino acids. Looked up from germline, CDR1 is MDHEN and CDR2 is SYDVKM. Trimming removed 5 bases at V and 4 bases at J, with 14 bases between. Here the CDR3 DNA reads TGTGCCAGCAGTATTCAGGTGGTTAGCACTGAAGCTTTCTTT. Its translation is CASSIQVVSTEAFF.

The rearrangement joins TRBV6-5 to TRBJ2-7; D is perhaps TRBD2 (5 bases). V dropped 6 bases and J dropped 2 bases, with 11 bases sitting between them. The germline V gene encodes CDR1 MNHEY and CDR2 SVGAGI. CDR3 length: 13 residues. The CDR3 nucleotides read TGTGCCAGCAGCCAAGCGGCTCCCTACGAGCAGTACTTC. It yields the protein CASSQAAPYEQYF.

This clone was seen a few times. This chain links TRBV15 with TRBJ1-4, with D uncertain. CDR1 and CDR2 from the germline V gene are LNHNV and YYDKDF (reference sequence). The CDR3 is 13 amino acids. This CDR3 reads CAIIIREHEKLFF. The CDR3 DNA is TGTGCAATAATCATCCGGGAACATGAAAAACTGTTTTTT.

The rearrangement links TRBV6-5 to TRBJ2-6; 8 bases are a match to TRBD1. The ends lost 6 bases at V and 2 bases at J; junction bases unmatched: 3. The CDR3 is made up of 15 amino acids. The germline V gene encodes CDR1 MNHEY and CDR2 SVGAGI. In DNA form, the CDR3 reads TGTGCCAGCAGCTCGGACAGGGCTGGGGCCAACGTCCTGACTTTC. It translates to CASSSDRAGANVLTF.

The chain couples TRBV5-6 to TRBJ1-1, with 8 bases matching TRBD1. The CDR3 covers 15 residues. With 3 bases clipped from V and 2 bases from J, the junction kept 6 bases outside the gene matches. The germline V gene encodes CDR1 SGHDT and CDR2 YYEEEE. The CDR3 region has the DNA TGTGCCAGCAGCTCCCTGGGACAGGTTAACACTGAAGCTTTCTTT. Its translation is CASSSLGQVNTEAFF.

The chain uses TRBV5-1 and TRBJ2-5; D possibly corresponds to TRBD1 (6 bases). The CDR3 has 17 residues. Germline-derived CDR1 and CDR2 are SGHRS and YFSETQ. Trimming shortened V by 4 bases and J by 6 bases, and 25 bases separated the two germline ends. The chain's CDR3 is CASSPAPLTGLSQTQYF. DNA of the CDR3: TGCGCCAGCAGCCCGGCCCCCCTTACAGGGTTGAGCCAGACCCAGTACTTC.

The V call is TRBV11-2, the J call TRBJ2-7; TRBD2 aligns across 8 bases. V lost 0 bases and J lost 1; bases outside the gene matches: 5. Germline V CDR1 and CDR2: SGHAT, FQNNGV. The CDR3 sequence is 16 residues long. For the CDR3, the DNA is TGTGCCAGCAGCTTAGATATAGCGGGATTTTCCTACGAGCAGTACTTC. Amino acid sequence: CASSLDIAGFSYEQYF.

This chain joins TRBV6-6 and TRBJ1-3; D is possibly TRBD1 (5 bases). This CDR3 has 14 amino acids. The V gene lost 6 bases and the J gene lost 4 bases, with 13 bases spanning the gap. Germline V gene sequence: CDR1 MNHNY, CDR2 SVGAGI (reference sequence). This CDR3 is CASSPLGGGNTIYF. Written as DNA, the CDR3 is TGTGCCAGCAGCCCCCTGGGGGGAGGAAACACCATATATTTT.

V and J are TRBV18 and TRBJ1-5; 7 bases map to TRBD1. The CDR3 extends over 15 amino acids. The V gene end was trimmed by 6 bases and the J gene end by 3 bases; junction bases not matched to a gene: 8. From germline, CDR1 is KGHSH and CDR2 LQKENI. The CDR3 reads CASSSGTVANQPQHF. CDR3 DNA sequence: TGTGCCAGCTCTTCTGGGACAGTAGCCAATCAGCCCCAGCATTTT.